This T cell receptor (beta chain) is from a study of cytomegalovirus exposure and HLA in healthy donors. Donors sampled were nominally healthy, though unrecorded immune exposures were likely. PCR involved 60 Vbeta and 13 Jbeta primers. This table comes from immunoSEQ multiplex PCR, and its TCRdb copy is limited to in-frame clones, with some not included. The sample includes about 150,000 clones, approximately 69% seen only once; the top ten take 2.1%. V was shortened by 4 bases and J by 3 bases, with 14 bases between the two germline ends. From germline, CDR1 is SGHRS and CDR2 YFSETQ. The CDR3 sequence is 14 residues long.

The source material was PBMCs. The genes are TRBV5-1 and TRBJ2-7; D not resolved. The TCR sequence derives from a man younger than 40 in good health and CMV-seronegative. The CDR3 here is CASSPVETDYEQYF. In nucleotides, the CDR3 is TGCGCCAGCAGCCCAGTGGAAACAGACTACGAGCAGTACTTC.